A selection of T cell receptor beta chains follows, all from one sample in a study of blood T cell repertoires in COVID-19. TCRdb keeps only in-frame clones here, not all; method: immunoSEQ multiplex PCR. There are 200,000 to 250,000 clones in the sample; 80% occur only once, and around 6% lies in the top ten. Input material: peripheral blood. Receptor source: a woman in her 70s with acute or convalescent COVID-19. CDR3s include the opening cysteine and the closing phenylalanine or tryptophan. Each record gives: D gene, J gene, clone size, V gene, CDR3 DNA, CDR3 protein. A D gene is named only where the DNA matches it firmly. Clone size appears in some rows only: once, few, many, or a class for an expanded clone.

>NA|TRBJ1-6|once|TRBV25-1
TGTGCCAGCAGTGAATTATCCGGTTCACCCCTCCACTTT
CASSELSGSPLHF
>NA|TRBJ2-6|NA|TRBV6-1
TGTGCCAGCAGTGAAATGGGCCCCCCGAGGGCCAACGTCCTGACTTTC
CASSEMGPPRANVLTF
>NA|TRBJ1-3|NA|TRBV7-9
TGTGCCAGCAGCACGGGATCGAACGGAAACACCATATATTTT
CASSTGSNGNTIYF
>NA|TRBJ1-5|NA|TRBV7-2
TGTGCCAGCAGCTTAGCGCTGGGGGGGCCCGGGGGTCAGCCCCAGCATTTT
CASSLALGGPGGQPQHF
>TRBD1|TRBJ2-7|NA|TRBV18
TGTGCCAGCTCACCTACAACCCGTCGACAGGGATCCTACGAGCAGTACTTC
CASSPTTRRQGSYEQYF
>NA|TRBJ2-7|NA|TRBV29-1
TGCAGCGTTGAAGACGGAGGATCGTCCTACGAGCAGTACTTC
CSVEDGGSSYEQYF
>NA|TRBJ2-2|NA|TRBV2
TGTGCCAGCAGCTCACTAACTGCGAACACCGGGGAGCTGTTTTTT
CASSSLTANTGELFF
>TRBD1|TRBJ2-1|NA|TRBV27
TGTGCCAGCAGCACCGCCGGGACAGTCGCGCCGTTCTTC
CASSTAGTVAPFF
>NA|TRBJ2-2|few|TRBV5-4
TGTGCCAGCAGCCCGTTCGGTACAGGGCGGGAGTTACCCGGGGAGCTGTTTTTT
CASSPFGTGRELPGELFF
>NA|TRBJ1-5|NA|TRBV2
TGTGCCAGCAGTGAAGAGGCAGGATATCAGCCCCAGCATTTT
CASSEEAGYQPQHF
>NA|TRBJ2-1|NA|TRBV24-1
TGTGCCACCAGTGATTTAGGGGGGGGACGCAATGAGCAGTTCTTC
CATSDLGGGRNEQFF
>NA|TRBJ1-4|NA|TRBV28
TGTGCCAGCAGTTTAGGGGGGAGGGAAAAACTGTTTTTT
CASSLGGREKLFF
>NA|TRBJ1-5|many|TRBV19
TGTGCCACCCAAAAGGAGGCAGACCAGCCCCAGCATTTT
CATQKEADQPQHF
>NA|TRBJ2-2|NA|TRBV5-1
TGCGCCAGCAGCCGACAGCCTGGCACCGGGGAGCTGTTTTTT
CASSRQPGTGELFF
>NA|TRBJ2-7|NA|TRBV5-1
TGCGCCAGCAGCTTGGGGTCTGGAGGGGACTACGAGCAGTACTTC
CASSLGSGGDYEQYF
>NA|TRBJ2-7|NA|TRBV18
TGTGCCAGCTCACCAGGAGGGGACGAGCAGTACTTC
CASSPGGDEQYF
>TRBD2|TRBJ2-7|NA|TRBV28
TGTGCCAGCAGTTTAGGGACTAGCGGGAGCCTGGGCGAGCAGTACTTC
CASSLGTSGSLGEQYF
>NA|TRBJ2-1|NA|TRBV3-1/TRBV3-2
TGTGCCAGCAGCCTACAGGGACCCGGGATGGGTAAGCAGTTCTTC
CASSLQGPGMGKQFF
>NA|TRBJ1-4|NA|TRBV3-1/TRBV3-2
TGTGCCAGCAGCCAATTGAACAGGCCAACAACTAATGAAAAACTGTTTTTT
CASSQLNRPTTNEKLFF
>TRBD2|TRBJ2-3|NA|TRBV10-3
TGTGCCATCAGTGAGTCCCTAGCGGGAGTTATAGATACGCAGTATTTT
CAISESLAGVIDTQYF
>TRBD2|TRBJ2-1|NA|TRBV4-2
TGTGCCAGCAGCCAAGCGGGAGGCTACAATGAGCAGTTCTTC
CASSQAGGYNEQFF
>NA|TRBJ2-5|NA|TRBV29-1
TGCAGCGCCGATGGAGTCGAAGAGACCCAGTACTTC
CSADGVEETQYF
>TRBD1|TRBJ2-2|few|TRBV5-1
TGCGCCAGCAGCTTTTCGGACAGGACTGGGACCGGGGAGCTGTTTTTT
CASSFSDRTGTGELFF
>TRBD2|TRBJ2-3|NA|TRBV29-1
TGCAGCGTTTCAGCGCCTAGCGGGATCACAGATACGCAGTATTTT
CSVSAPSGITDTQYF
>TRBD2|TRBJ2-7|NA|TRBV5-6
TGTGCCAGCAGCCCCCAGGCGGGAGGCCTGTACGAGCAGTACTTC
CASSPQAGGLYEQYF
>NA|TRBJ2-2|NA|TRBV28
TGTGCCAGCACCCGAGCCCGGACCGGGGAGCTGTTTTTT
CASTRARTGELFF
>TRBD2|TRBJ2-7|NA|TRBV12-3/TRBV12-4
TGTGCCAGCAGTCTAGCGGGAGGGTACGAGCAGTACTTC
CASSLAGGYEQYF
>NA|TRBJ2-7|few|TRBV5-1
TGCGCCAGCAGCCTATTACAGGGCGCCGCGTACGAGCAGTACTTC
CASSLLQGAAYEQYF
>TRBD1|TRBJ1-1|NA|TRBV3-1/TRBV3-2
TGTGCCAGCAGCTTACAGGGGGGTACTGAAGCTTTCTTT
CASSLQGGTEAFF
>NA|TRBJ1-6|NA|TRBV2
TGTGCCAGCAATCGACAGACCGATTCACCCCTCCACTTT
CASNRQTDSPLHF
>NA|TRBJ2-3|NA|TRBV3-1/TRBV3-2
TGTGCCAGCAGCACAATGGAGGGAGATACGCAGTATTTT
CASSTMEGDTQYF
>TRBD1|TRBJ2-2|NA|TRBV5-6
TGTGCCAGCAGCTCCCCACAGGGGTCTGACAACACCGGGGAGCTGTTTTTT
CASSSPQGSDNTGELFF
>NA|TRBJ1-1|NA|TRBV5-8
TGTGCCAGCAGCCACCCACGACAAGAAGCTTTCTTT
CASSHPRQEAFF
>TRBD1|TRBJ1-1|NA|TRBV11-3
TGTGCCAGCAGCGCAGCATCCCAGGGGGCGCCGGCTGAAGCTTTCTTT
CASSAASQGAPAEAFF
>NA|TRBJ1-4|NA|TRBV3-1/TRBV3-2
TGTGCCAGCAGCCCTTGGGAGGGGGAAAAACTGTTTTTT
CASSPWEGEKLFF
>TRBD1|TRBJ2-1|many|TRBV28
TGTGCCAGCAGTGGCCGGGACAGGACTGTACTAGGGGATGAGCAGTTCTTC
CASSGRDRTVLGDEQFF
>NA|TRBJ2-1|NA|TRBV28
TGTGCCAGCATCTCTGGAGGGAAGTACAATGAGCAGTTCTTC
CASISGGKYNEQFF
>TRBD2|TRBJ2-1|NA|TRBV15
TGTGCCACCAGCACGCTAGCGGGAGGGCCATCCTACAATGAGCAGTTCTTC
CATSTLAGGPSYNEQFF
>NA|TRBJ2-3|NA|TRBV6-1
TGTGCCAGCAGTGAAGGTCCTACAGATACGCAGTATTTT
CASSEGPTDTQYF
>NA|TRBJ1-2|NA|TRBV7-3
TGTGCCAGCAGCCTCGGTGGGGGAGGAACGTATGGCTACACCTTC
CASSLGGGGTYGYTF
>TRBD1|TRBJ1-2|NA|TRBV3-1/TRBV3-2
TGTGCCAGCAGCCCATCGGACAGGGGGCACTATGGCTACACCTTC
CASSPSDRGHYGYTF
>NA|TRBJ2-6|NA|TRBV27
TGTGCCAGCAGTTTTGGGGGCAGGGTCCTCTCTGGGGCCAACGTCCTGACTTTC
CASSFGGRVLSGANVLTF
>NA|TRBJ1-2|NA|TRBV19
TGTGCCAGTAGTATGGGCCGGGGATATGGCTACACCTTC
CASSMGRGYGYTF
>NA|TRBJ1-4|NA|TRBV5-1
TGCGCCAGCAGCTTACAACAGGGTTCTGAAAAACTGTTTTTT
CASSLQQGSEKLFF
>TRBD1|TRBJ2-7|few|TRBV18
TGTGCCAGCTCCGAGTCGACAGGGGGCGTCTACGAGCAGTACTTC
CASSESTGGVYEQYF
>NA|TRBJ2-3|NA|TRBV28
TGTGCCAGCAGTTCCTACAGTGATACGCAGTATTTT
CASSSYSDTQYF
>TRBD2|TRBJ2-1|NA|TRBV19
TGTGCCAGTAGTATAGGCGGGAGGACTTACAATGAGCAGTTCTTC
CASSIGGRTYNEQFF
>TRBD1|TRBJ1-1|NA|TRBV28
TGTGCCAGCAGTTCGGGACAGGGGGCCTTCGAAGCTTTCTTT
CASSSGQGAFEAFF